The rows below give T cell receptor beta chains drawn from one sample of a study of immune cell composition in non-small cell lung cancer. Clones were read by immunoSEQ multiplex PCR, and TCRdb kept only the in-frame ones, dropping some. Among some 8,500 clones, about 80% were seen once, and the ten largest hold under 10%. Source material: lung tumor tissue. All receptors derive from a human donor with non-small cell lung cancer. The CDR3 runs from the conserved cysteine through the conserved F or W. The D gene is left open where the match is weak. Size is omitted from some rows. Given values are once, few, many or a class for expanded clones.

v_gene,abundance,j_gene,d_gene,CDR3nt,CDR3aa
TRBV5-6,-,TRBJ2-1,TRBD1,TGTGCCAGCAGCTTGGATTTGTCGGGACAGGGTAGCTCCTACAATGAGCAGTTCTTC,CASSLDLSGQGSSYNEQFF
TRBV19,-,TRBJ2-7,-,TGTGCCAGTAGTCCGTACAGGGCCTACGAGCAGTACTTC,CASSPYRAYEQYF
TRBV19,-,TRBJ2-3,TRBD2,TGTGCCAGTACCCTGACTAGCGGAAGCACAGATACGCAGTATTTT,CASTLTSGSTDTQYF
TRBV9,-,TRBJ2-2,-,TGTGCCAGCAGCGTAGACGTAGGGGAGCTGTTTTTT,CASSVDVGELFF
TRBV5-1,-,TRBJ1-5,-,TGCGCCAGCAGCCCTGGCCACCCCGGGGGTCAGCCCCAGCATTTT,CASSPGHPGGQPQHF
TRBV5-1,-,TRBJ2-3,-,TGCGCCAGCACTGCCGGGGCGGGGGCGGATACGCAGTATTTT,CASTAGAGADTQYF
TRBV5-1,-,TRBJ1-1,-,TGCGCCAGCAGCTGGAGGGACGGACCCGAAGCTTTCTTT,CASSWRDGPEAFF
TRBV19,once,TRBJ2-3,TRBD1,TGTGCCAGTAGTATAGATCAACCACGGGACAGGTACACAGATACGCAGTATTTT,CASSIDQPRDRYTDTQYF
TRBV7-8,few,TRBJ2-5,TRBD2,TGTGCCAGCAGCTTACGTTTCGGACTAGCGGTGGTCCAAGAGACCCAGTACTTC,CASSLRFGLAVVQETQYF
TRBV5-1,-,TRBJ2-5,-,TGCGCCAGCAGCTTGGAGACAGCAGAGACCCAGTACTTC,CASSLETAETQYF
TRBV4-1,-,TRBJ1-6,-,TGCGCCAGCAGCCAAGATTTGCCGGCGGTGGTTAGAGGCTCACCCCTCCACTTT,CASSQDLPAVVRGSPLHF
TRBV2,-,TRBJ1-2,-,TGTGCCAGCCTGTGGGCCTATGGCTACACCTTC,CASLWAYGYTF
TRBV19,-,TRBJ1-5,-,TGTGCCAGAGATACCCGATATAGCAATCAGCCCCAGCATTTT,CARDTRYSNQPQHF
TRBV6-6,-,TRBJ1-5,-,TGTGCCAGCAGTCGGACCGATAGCAATCAGCCCCAGCATTTT,CASSRTDSNQPQHF
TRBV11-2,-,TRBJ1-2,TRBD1,TGTGCCAGCAGCCCACGGACAGGGTTTAACTATGGCTACACCTTC,CASSPRTGFNYGYTF
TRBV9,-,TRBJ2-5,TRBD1,TGTGCCAGCAGCCCCTGGGACAGGGAAGAGACCCAGTACTTC,CASSPWDREETQYF
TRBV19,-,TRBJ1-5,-,TGTGCCAGTCTTTCGGGGGGTCCTAGCAATCAGCCCCAGCATTTT,CASLSGGPSNQPQHF
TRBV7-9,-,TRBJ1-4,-,TGTGCCAGCAGCTTTGGGCAGCCTTCTGTCGTTGTCACTAATGAAAAACTGTTTTTT,CASSFGQPSVVVTNEKLFF
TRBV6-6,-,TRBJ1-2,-,TGTGCCAGCAGTTCCGGACCCCGAGGCTACACCTTC,CASSSGPRGYTF